A selection of T cell receptor beta chains follows, all from one sample in a study of T cell changes during pregnancy in multiple sclerosis. Some clones are missing from TCRdb's copy, which holds only in-frame ones; the method was immunoSEQ multiplex PCR. The table includes 40,000 to 60,000 clones, approximately 89% detected once. The sequencing here drew on CD8+ T cells from peripheral blood mononuclear cells, taken in the second trimester of pregnancy. The receptors were gathered from a female donor with multiple sclerosis, enrolled in a pregnancy study. Each CDR3 is given with its conserved first and last residue. The D gene is left open where the match is weak. For some rows the clone size is stated as once, few or many, or as a class when expanded; others skip it.

clone size: NA
J gene: TRBJ2-5
D gene: NA
V gene: TRBV29-1
CDR3 protein: CSVEVLGRGETQYF
CDR3 DNA: TGCAGCGTTGAAGTTCTGGGCAGGGGCGAGACCCAGTACTTC

clone size: NA
J gene: TRBJ2-1
D gene: TRBD1
V gene: TRBV7-9
CDR3 protein: CASSSTGGSLGNEQFF
CDR3 DNA: TGTGCCAGCAGCTCGACAGGGGGCAGTTTGGGCAATGAGCAGTTCTTC

clone size: NA
J gene: TRBJ1-1
D gene: NA
V gene: TRBV12-5
CDR3 protein: CASGLGAGRGTEAFF
CDR3 DNA: TGTGCTAGTGGTTTGGGCGCAGGGAGGGGCACTGAAGCTTTCTTT

clone size: NA
J gene: TRBJ1-2
D gene: TRBD1
V gene: TRBV29-1
CDR3 protein: CSAPGTEDYGYTF
CDR3 DNA: TGCAGCGCACCCGGGACAGAAGACTATGGCTACACCTTC

clone size: few
J gene: TRBJ1-5
D gene: NA
V gene: TRBV19
CDR3 protein: CASSMGGVGQPQHF
CDR3 DNA: TGTGCCAGTAGTATGGGGGGGGTAGGTCAGCCCCAGCATTTT

clone size: NA
J gene: TRBJ1-5
D gene: NA
V gene: TRBV6-4
CDR3 protein: CASSDSGGDNQPQHF
CDR3 DNA: TGTGCCAGCAGTGACTCCGGAGGGGACAATCAGCCCCAGCATTTT

clone size: NA
J gene: TRBJ2-3
D gene: NA
V gene: TRBV7-6
CDR3 protein: CASSSLGGGHSTDTQYF
CDR3 DNA: TGTGCCAGCAGCAGCCTAGGTGGGGGCCACAGCACAGATACGCAGTATTTT

clone size: NA
J gene: TRBJ2-1
D gene: TRBD2
V gene: TRBV6-5
CDR3 protein: CASSYGTSYNEQFF
CDR3 DNA: TGTGCCAGCAGTTACGGGACTAGTTACAATGAGCAGTTCTTC

clone size: NA
J gene: TRBJ1-6
D gene: NA
V gene: TRBV21-1
CDR3 protein: CASSRRYRGRGDSPLHF
CDR3 DNA: TGTGCCAGCAGCAGACGATACAGGGGGCGCGGAGATTCACCCCTCCACTTT

clone size: NA
J gene: TRBJ2-3
D gene: TRBD2
V gene: TRBV9
CDR3 protein: CASSVGLTGGPRHTQYF
CDR3 DNA: TGTGCCAGCAGCGTAGGCCTTACGGGGGGGCCACGGCATACGCAGTATTTT

clone size: few
J gene: TRBJ1-1
D gene: TRBD1
V gene: TRBV27
CDR3 protein: CASSLGGQGNTEAFF
CDR3 DNA: TGTGCCAGCAGTTTGGGGGGACAGGGGAACACTGAAGCTTTCTTT

clone size: once
J gene: TRBJ2-1
D gene: TRBD2
V gene: TRBV10-3
CDR3 protein: CAINRGDSYNEQFF
CDR3 DNA: TGTGCCATCAACCGGGGGGACTCCTACAATGAGCAGTTCTTC

clone size: NA
J gene: TRBJ1-2
D gene: TRBD1
V gene: TRBV5-4
CDR3 protein: CASSFGTGGSYTF
CDR3 DNA: TGTGCCAGCAGCTTTGGGACAGGGGGCTCCTACACCTTC

clone size: NA
J gene: TRBJ2-3
D gene: NA
V gene: TRBV14
CDR3 protein: CASSQGRHTDTQYF
CDR3 DNA: TGTGCCAGCAGCCAAGGGCGACACACAGATACGCAGTATTTT

clone size: NA
J gene: TRBJ2-3
D gene: TRBD2
V gene: TRBV7-8
CDR3 protein: CASSLGGLAPDTQYF
CDR3 DNA: TGTGCCAGCAGCTTAGGGGGACTAGCGCCAGATACGCAGTATTTT

clone size: NA
J gene: TRBJ2-1
D gene: TRBD1
V gene: TRBV20-1
CDR3 protein: CSAKRQGLFF
CDR3 DNA: TGCAGTGCCAAAAGACAGGGGCTGTTCTTC

clone size: NA
J gene: TRBJ2-2
D gene: TRBD2
V gene: TRBV4-3
CDR3 protein: CASSQDERGGAGELFF
CDR3 DNA: TGCGCCAGCAGCCAAGATGAGCGGGGGGGCGCCGGGGAGCTGTTTTTT